The source of this T cell receptor beta chain is a study of blood T cell repertoires in COVID-19. Across the study: Collection of acute and convalescent COVID-19 samples took place in the United States, Italy and Spain. PBMCs, B-cell-depleted T cells, or T cells provided the cDNA or gDNA that made up the material.

The CDR3 covers 15 residues. V was pared by 5 bases and J by 2 bases, with 7 bases of the junction left unmatched. In germline, CDR1 is LNHDA, CDR2 SQIVND (reference sequence). This clone showed up just a few times. Per the original methods: Reference gene primer amplification gave nucleated cell count estimates. Here immunoSEQ multiplex PCR was the method, and the copy in TCRdb shows in-frame clones only, minus some. V and J calls plus clone size are reproduced from that table; the DNA served to infer D and trimming. Seen here are 150,000 to 200,000 clones, roughly 90% observed once, and the top ten hold 6.7%.

The chain carries TRBV19 and TRBJ2-5; 8 bases fit TRBD1. The sequencing sample was made of peripheral blood. The receptor was derived from a man aged 35-49 years with acute or convalescent COVID-19. The CDR3 region is CASSPQGAGQETQYF. In DNA form, the CDR3 reads TGTGCCAGTAGTCCTCAGGGGGCTGGGCAAGAGACCCAGTACTTC.